This TCR beta chain originates from a study of blood T cells in healthy people across ages. This clonotype was seen a few times. The CDR3 sequence is 18 residues long. The germline V gene has CDR1 MGHRA and CDR2 YSYEKL. Unmatched junction bases numbered 12, after V lost 1 base and J lost 1 base. It was with a sample-barcoded 5' primer and a J-beta primer mix that a second PCR of roughly 7 to 11 cycles was run. Via MiXCR, TCRdb re-called the 5' RACE reads, giving one row per CDR3 protein. This sample has about 1.6 million distinct CDR3 sequences, with about 35% found just once. The TCR originated in a woman in her 30s in good health. The chain links TRBV4-1 to TRBJ1-1; 7 bases match TRBD1. The sequenced sample was blood. This chain's CDR3 is CASSQVGFTGQENTEAFF. The DNA for the CDR3 is TGCGCCAGCAGCCAAGTAGGTTTTACCGGACAGGAGAACACTGAAGCTTTCTTT.